A selection of T cell receptor beta chains follows, all from one sample in a study of blood T cell repertoires in COVID-19. Some clones are missing from TCRdb's copy, which holds only in-frame ones; the method was immunoSEQ multiplex PCR. The sample shows approximately 34,000 clones, approximately 90% of them seen only once. The sample was peripheral blood. These receptors originate from a man aged 55 to 70 with acute or convalescent COVID-19. Both conserved end residues are part of each CDR3. Each record gives: D gene, V gene, J gene, clone size, CDR3 DNA, CDR3 protein. A D gene is named only where the DNA matches it firmly. Size is stated for part of the rows, as once, few or many counts, or as a class when the clone is expanded.

TRBD1	TRBV7-9	TRBJ2-2	-	TGTGCCAGCAGCACCGGGACAGCGAACGGGGAGCTGTTTTTT	CASSTGTANGELFF
-	TRBV7-3	TRBJ2-1	-	TGTGCCAGCAGCTTAGGGGGGAGCTCCAATGAGCAGTTCTTC	CASSLGGSSNEQFF
TRBD2	TRBV27	TRBJ2-3	-	TGTGCCAGCAAGCCCATGGCGGGAGGGTATGGGGGCACAGATACGCAGTATTTT	CASKPMAGGYGGTDTQYF
TRBD1	TRBV11-2	TRBJ2-7	-	TGTGCCAGCACCCCGGACAGGGCCTCCTACGAGCAGTACTTC	CASTPDRASYEQYF
TRBD1	TRBV6-5	TRBJ1-1	-	TGTGCCAGCAGTCCCGGACAGGGGATGACTGAAGCTTTCTTT	CASSPGQGMTEAFF
TRBD1	TRBV10-3	TRBJ1-2	-	TGTGCCATCCACCCCGGGACAGGGAACGGCTACACCTTC	CAIHPGTGNGYTF
-	TRBV7-9	TRBJ2-2	-	TGTGCCAGCAGCTTCGCAGGAGGGAACACCGGGGAGCTGTTTTTT	CASSFAGGNTGELFF
TRBD1	TRBV6-5	TRBJ1-1	-	TGTGCCAGCAGTTCCGGGACAGGGTACACTGAAGCTTTCTTT	CASSSGTGYTEAFF
TRBD2	TRBV7-6	TRBJ2-1	-	TGTGCCAGCAGCCCAAGAGCGGGAGACCATGAGCAGTTCTTC	CASSPRAGDHEQFF
TRBD2	TRBV11-3	TRBJ2-7	-	TGTGCCAGCAGCGTCTATCGGACTAGCGTTTACGAGCAGTACTTC	CASSVYRTSVYEQYF
-	TRBV7-2	TRBJ2-3	-	TGTTCCAGCTTGGGAGTTGCGTACACAGATACGCAGTATTTT	CSSLGVAYTDTQYF
-	TRBV30	TRBJ1-3	-	TGTGCCTGGAGTGACAGGGGAAACACCATATATTTT	CAWSDRGNTIYF
-	TRBV5-1	TRBJ1-1	-	TGCGCCAGCAGAAGCGGGGTCACTGAAGCTTTCTTT	CASRSGVTEAFF
TRBD2	TRBV3-1/TRBV3-2	TRBJ2-1	-	TGTGCCAGCAGCCCTGCGGGGGCTAGCGGGCTGAATGAGCAGTTCTTC	CASSPAGASGLNEQFF
TRBD2	TRBV7-6	TRBJ2-2	-	TGTGCCAGCACCTTAAGCCTAGCGGGGAAAGTCACCGGGGAGCTGTTTTTT	CASTLSLAGKVTGELFF
TRBD2	TRBV27	TRBJ2-5	-	TGTGCCAGCAGTCTGGGACTAGCGGGGGGACAAGAGACCCAGTACTTC	CASSLGLAGGQETQYF
-	TRBV18	TRBJ2-7	-	TGTGCCAGCTCACTGGGCGCCGGCTACGAGCAGTACTTC	CASSLGAGYEQYF
TRBD2	TRBV19	TRBJ2-3	-	TGTGCCAGCCTAAATAGCGGGAGGACAGATACGCAGTATTTT	CASLNSGRTDTQYF
TRBD1	TRBV30	TRBJ2-1	-	TGTGCCTTTAACAGGGGGTCGCATGAGCAGTTCTTC	CAFNRGSHEQFF
TRBD1	TRBV7-2	TRBJ1-2	-	TGTGCCAGCAGCTTCGGACAGGGCCCTGGCTACACCTTC	CASSFGQGPGYTF
-	TRBV5-4	TRBJ2-3	-	TGTGCCAGCAGCTTTTCGATTTCCGGGGAATTTACGCAGTATTTT	CASSFSISGEFTQYF
TRBD1	TRBV19	TRBJ2-7	-	TGTGCCAGTAGTATAGACCCCCTCGACAGGGACAGGGTCTACGAGCAGTACTTC	CASSIDPLDRDRVYEQYF
-	TRBV5-4	TRBJ1-1	-	TGTGCCAGCAGCTTGGGGACCCTCGGGATGAACACTGAAGCTTTCTTT	CASSLGTLGMNTEAFF
TRBD2	TRBV2	TRBJ2-3	-	TGTGCCAGCAGTGAACGTGGCGGGAGGACCACAGATACGCAGTATTTT	CASSERGGRTTDTQYF
-	TRBV5-1	TRBJ2-5	-	TGCGCCAGCAGCTTGCCGGAAGAGACCCAGTACTTC	CASSLPEETQYF
TRBD1	TRBV30	TRBJ1-2	-	TGTGCCTGGGCCTGGACAGGGAACGGCTACACCTTC	CAWAWTGNGYTF
TRBD2	TRBV4-2	TRBJ2-2	-	TGTGCCAGCAGCACCGGGACTAGCGGATACACCGGGGAGCTGTTTTTT	CASSTGTSGYTGELFF
TRBD1	TRBV7-6	TRBJ1-3	few	TGTGCCAGCAGCAACCCGGGACAGGGGGCGGACCCGGCCTCTGGAAACACCATATATTTT	CASSNPGQGADPASGNTIYF
TRBD2	TRBV7-2	TRBJ2-3	-	TGTGCCAGCAGCCAGGGACTAGCGGGAGGAAACACAGATACGCAGTATTTT	CASSQGLAGGNTDTQYF
TRBD2	TRBV5-5	TRBJ2-5	-	TGTGCCAGCAGCCCTAGTCCGGGAGGCTACCAAGAGACCCAGTACTTC	CASSPSPGGYQETQYF
-	TRBV27	TRBJ1-5	once	TGTGCCAGCAGTTTAATGTGGCGGAGCAATCAGCCCCAGCATTTT	CASSLMWRSNQPQHF
-	TRBV27	TRBJ1-1	-	TGTGCCAGCAGTTTAAACAGATACACTGAAGCTTTCTTT	CASSLNRYTEAFF
TRBD1	TRBV4-1	TRBJ1-5	-	TGCGCCAGCAGCCATTCTGACAGGGAAGATCAGCCCCAGCATTTT	CASSHSDREDQPQHF
-	TRBV30	TRBJ1-1	-	TGTGCCTGGAGTAGGGGGATGAACACTGAAGCTTTCTTT	CAWSRGMNTEAFF
TRBD1	TRBV2	TRBJ2-7	-	TGTGCCAGCAGTGAGAGGGGGCGCTTCTCCTACGAGCAGTACTTC	CASSERGRFSYEQYF